The TCR beta chain described here comes from a study of blood T cell repertoires in COVID-19. Participants were placed into cohorts based on the clinical history they reported. Profiled with immunoSEQ multiplex PCR; TCRdb holds only in-frame clones, not every one. The data show 390,000 or so clones, 85% to 90% seen once. J was trimmed by 5 bases and V by 5 bases; bases with no gene match: 9. The CDR3 totals 15 residues. Germline lookup yields CDR1 MDHEN and CDR2 SYDVKM. This clone has a single count. This receptor was taken from a man aged 18 to 30 who had recovered from COVID-19. Sequenced: PBMCs or T cells enriched from blood (not recorded which). The V gene is TRBV28, the J gene TRBJ1-1; 9 bases fit TRBD1. This chain's CDR3 is CASSEGTGLITEAFF. For the CDR3, the DNA is TGTGCCAGCAGTGAAGGGACAGGGTTGATTACTGAAGCTTTCTTT.